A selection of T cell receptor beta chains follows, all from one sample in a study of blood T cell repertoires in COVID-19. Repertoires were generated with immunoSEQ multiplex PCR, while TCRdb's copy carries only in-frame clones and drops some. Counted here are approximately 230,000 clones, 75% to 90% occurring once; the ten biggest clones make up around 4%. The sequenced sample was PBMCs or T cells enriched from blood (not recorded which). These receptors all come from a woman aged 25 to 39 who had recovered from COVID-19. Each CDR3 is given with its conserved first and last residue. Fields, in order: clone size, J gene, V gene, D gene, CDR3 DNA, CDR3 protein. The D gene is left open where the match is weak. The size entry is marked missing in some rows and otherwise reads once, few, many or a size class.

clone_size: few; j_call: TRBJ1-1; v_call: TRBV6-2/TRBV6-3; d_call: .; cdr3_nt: TGTGCCAGCAGTTACCCGCTCGCTACAGGGAGGGAGGACACTGAAGCTTTCTTT; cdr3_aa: CASSYPLATGREDTEAFF
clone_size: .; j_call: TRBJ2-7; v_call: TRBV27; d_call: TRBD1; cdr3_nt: TGTGCCAGCAGATCCTCCGGGACAGTCTCCTACGAGCAGTACTTC; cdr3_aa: CASRSSGTVSYEQYF
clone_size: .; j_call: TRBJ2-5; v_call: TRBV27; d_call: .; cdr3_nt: TGTGCCAGCGGTCACAGCCAAGAGACCCAGTACTTC; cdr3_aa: CASGHSQETQYF
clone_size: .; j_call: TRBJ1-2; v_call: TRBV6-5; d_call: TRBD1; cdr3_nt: TGTGCCAGCAGTTCTCAATATACAGGGGCCGAGGGCTACACCTTC; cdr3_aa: CASSSQYTGAEGYTF
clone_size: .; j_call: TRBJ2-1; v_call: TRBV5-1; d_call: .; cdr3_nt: TGCGCCAGCAGCTTGTCTAGCGCACACAATGAGCAGTTCTTC; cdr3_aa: CASSLSSAHNEQFF
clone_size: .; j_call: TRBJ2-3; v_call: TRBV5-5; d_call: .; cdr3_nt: TGTGCCAGCAGCTTCAGGAGGGGTAGGGATACGCAGTATTTT; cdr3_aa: CASSFRRGRDTQYF
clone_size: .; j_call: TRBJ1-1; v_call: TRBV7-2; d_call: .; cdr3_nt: TGTGCCAGCAGTCTCTCCTGGAACACTGAAGCTTTCTTT; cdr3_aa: CASSLSWNTEAFF
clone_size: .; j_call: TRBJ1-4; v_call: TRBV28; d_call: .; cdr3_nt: TGTGCCAGCAGTTTCCCTGGAGGGTTGAGTGAAAAACTGTTTTTT; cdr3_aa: CASSFPGGLSEKLFF
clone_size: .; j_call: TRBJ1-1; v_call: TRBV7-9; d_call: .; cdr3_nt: TGTGCCAGCAGCTTAGTAGGGGAGGCTGAAGCTTTCTTT; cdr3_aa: CASSLVGEAEAFF
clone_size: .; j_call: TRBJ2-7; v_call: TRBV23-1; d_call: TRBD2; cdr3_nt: TGCGCCAGCAGTTGGACTAGCGGGAGGAGGACGGCTTACGAGCAGTACTTC; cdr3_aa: CASSWTSGRRTAYEQYF
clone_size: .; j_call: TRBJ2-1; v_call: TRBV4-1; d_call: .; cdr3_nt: TGCGCCAGCAGCCTTATGGTACGGGAGAATGAGCAGTTCTTC; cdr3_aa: CASSLMVRENEQFF
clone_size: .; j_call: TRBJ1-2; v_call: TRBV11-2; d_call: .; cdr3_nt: TGTGCCAGCAGCCAGGCACAGATCTATGGCTACACCTTC; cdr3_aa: CASSQAQIYGYTF
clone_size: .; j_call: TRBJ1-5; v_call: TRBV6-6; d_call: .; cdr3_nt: TGTGCCAGCAGTCAAACAGCTGGTTTGTCAGCATCAATCAATCAGCCCCAGCATTTT; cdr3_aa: CASSQTAGLSASINQPQHF
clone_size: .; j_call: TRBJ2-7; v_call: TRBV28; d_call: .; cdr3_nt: TGTGCCAGCAGTTCCCCCGGGACTTCCCCCTACGAGCAGTACTTC; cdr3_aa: CASSSPGTSPYEQYF
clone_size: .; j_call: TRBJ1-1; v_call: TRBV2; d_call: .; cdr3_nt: TGTGCCACCACGGAACAGGCGAACACTGAAGCTTTCTTT; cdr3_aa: CATTEQANTEAFF
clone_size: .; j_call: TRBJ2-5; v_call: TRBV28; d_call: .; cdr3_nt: TGTGCCAGCGGGAAACAGGGAGGGGTGGGAGAGACCCAGTACTTC; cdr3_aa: CASGKQGGVGETQYF
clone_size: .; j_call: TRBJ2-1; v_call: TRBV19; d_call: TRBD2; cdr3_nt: TGTGCCAGTAGCCCGCTAGCGGGAGGGCCCTACAATGAGCAGTTCTTC; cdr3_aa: CASSPLAGGPYNEQFF
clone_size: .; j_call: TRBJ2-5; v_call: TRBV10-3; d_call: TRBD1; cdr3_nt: TGTGCCATCAGGGGACAGGCGGTTCAAGAGACCCAGTACTTC; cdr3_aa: CAIRGQAVQETQYF
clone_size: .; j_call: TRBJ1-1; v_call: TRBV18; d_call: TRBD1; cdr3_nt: TGTGCCAGCTCACCAACGGACAGGGTGGGGTCCACTGAAGCTTTCTTT; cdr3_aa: CASSPTDRVGSTEAFF
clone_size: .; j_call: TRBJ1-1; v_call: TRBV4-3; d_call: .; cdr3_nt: TGCGCCAGCAGCCAAGAGATTACAGGACAGTCATCCGCTAAAGCTTTCTTT; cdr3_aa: CASSQEITGQSSAKAFF
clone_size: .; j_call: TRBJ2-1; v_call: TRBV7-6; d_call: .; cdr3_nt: TGTGCCAGCAGCTTAGTAGCGGATGAGCAGTTCTTC; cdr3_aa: CASSLVADEQFF
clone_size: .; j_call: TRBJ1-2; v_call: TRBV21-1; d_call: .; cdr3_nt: TGTGCCAGCAGCAAAGACCCACAGGGCCCTAAAGACTATGGCTACACCTTC; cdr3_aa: CASSKDPQGPKDYGYTF
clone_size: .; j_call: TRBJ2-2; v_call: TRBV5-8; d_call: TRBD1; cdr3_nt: TGTGCCAGCAGGAGACAGGGCGCCGGGGAGCTGTTTTTT; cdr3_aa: CASRRQGAGELFF
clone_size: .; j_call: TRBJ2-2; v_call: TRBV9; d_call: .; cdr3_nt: TGTGCCAGCAGCGTAGATGGCTCCGCCACCGGGGAGCTGTTTTTT; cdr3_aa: CASSVDGSATGELFF
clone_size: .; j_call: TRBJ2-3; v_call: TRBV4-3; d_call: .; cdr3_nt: TGCGCCAGCAGCCGATACACCGACACAGATACGCAGTATTTT; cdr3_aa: CASSRYTDTDTQYF
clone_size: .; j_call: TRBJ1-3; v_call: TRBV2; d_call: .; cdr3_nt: TGTGCCAGCAGACAGACCCCAACTCACGGAAACACCATATATTTT; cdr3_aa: CASRQTPTHGNTIYF
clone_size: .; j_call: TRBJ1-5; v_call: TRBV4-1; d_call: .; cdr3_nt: TGCGCCAGCAGCCAAGATTGGGCGGGAGATCAGCCCCAGCATTTT; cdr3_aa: CASSQDWAGDQPQHF
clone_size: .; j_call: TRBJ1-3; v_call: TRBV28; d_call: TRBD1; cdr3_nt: TGTGCCAGCAGTTTATGGCCCGGGACAGGGGGGGGAAACACCATATATTTT; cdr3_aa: CASSLWPGTGGGNTIYF
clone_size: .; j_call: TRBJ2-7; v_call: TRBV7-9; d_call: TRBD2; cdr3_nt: TGTGCCAGCAGCTCATCGCATAGACTAGCGGGAGCGTTAAACTACGAGCAGTACTTC; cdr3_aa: CASSSSHRLAGALNYEQYF
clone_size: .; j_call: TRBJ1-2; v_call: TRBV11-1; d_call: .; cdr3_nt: TGTGCCAGCAGCCTTGGTCACGGAGACGGCTACACCTTC; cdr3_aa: CASSLGHGDGYTF
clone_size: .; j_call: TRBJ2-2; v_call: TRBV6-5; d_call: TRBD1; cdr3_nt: TGTGCCAGTCGGACAGGGGGCGTCACCGGGGAGCTGTTTTTT; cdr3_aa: CASRTGGVTGELFF
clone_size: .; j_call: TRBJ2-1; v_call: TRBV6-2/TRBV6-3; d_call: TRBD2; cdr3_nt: TGTGCCAGCAGCGGGAGGGCCACTTTGAATGAGCAGTTCTTC; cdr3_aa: CASSGRATLNEQFF
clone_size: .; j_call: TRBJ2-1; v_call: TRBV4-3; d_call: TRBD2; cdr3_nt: TGCGCCAGCAGCCAAGGGGCCAGCGGGAGCTACGATGAGCAGTTCTTC; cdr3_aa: CASSQGASGSYDEQFF
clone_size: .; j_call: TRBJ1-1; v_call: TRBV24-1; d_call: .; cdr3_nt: TGTGCCACCAGTGATTGCCCAGGCAAGACGGTCACTGAAGCTTTCTTT; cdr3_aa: CATSDCPGKTVTEAFF
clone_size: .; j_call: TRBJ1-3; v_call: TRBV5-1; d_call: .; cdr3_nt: TGCGCCAGCAGCTTGTTTCAGGGAAGAGCTGGAAACACCATATATTTT; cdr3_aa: CASSLFQGRAGNTIYF
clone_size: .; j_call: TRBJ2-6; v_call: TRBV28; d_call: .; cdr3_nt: TGTGCCAGCAGTTCCGCCGCACCTAGTGGGGCCAACGTCCTGACTTTC; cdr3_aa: CASSSAAPSGANVLTF
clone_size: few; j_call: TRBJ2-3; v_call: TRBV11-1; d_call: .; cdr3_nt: TGTGCCAGCAGTCCTCAGTGGGGCAGGGATACGCAGTATTTT; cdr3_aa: CASSPQWGRDTQYF
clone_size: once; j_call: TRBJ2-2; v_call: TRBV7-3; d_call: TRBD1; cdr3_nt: TGTGCCAGCAGCTTGTCAGGGGGCTCCGGGGAGCTGTTTTTT; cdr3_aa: CASSLSGGSGELFF
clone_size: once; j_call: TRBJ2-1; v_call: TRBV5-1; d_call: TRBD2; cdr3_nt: TGCGCCAGCAGCTCCCGGACTAGCGGGAGATTTGTCAATGAGCAGTTCTTC; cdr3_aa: CASSSRTSGRFVNEQFF
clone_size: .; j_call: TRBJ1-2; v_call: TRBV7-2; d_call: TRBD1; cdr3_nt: TGTGCCAGCAGCACGAGATCACAGGGGATAGAGGGCTACACCTTC; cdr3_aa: CASSTRSQGIEGYTF
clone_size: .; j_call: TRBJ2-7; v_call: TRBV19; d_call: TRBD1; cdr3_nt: TGTGCCAGCGCGGTTGACAGGGACTACGAGCAGTACTTC; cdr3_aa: CASAVDRDYEQYF
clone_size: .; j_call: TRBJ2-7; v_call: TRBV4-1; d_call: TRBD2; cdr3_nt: TGCGCCAGCAGCCAGGGACTAGCGGGCTCCTACGAGCAGTACTTC; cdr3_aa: CASSQGLAGSYEQYF
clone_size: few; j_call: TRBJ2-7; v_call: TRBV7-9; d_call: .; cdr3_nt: TGTGCCAGCAGCGAGGGAGGTGTCTACGAGCAGTACTTC; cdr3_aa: CASSEGGVYEQYF